The rows below give T cell receptor beta chains drawn from one sample of a study of response to subunit inactivated influenza vaccine. TCRdb reprocessed the RT-PCR reads with MiXCR, giving one entry per CDR3 protein. In the table there are roughly 630,000 distinct CDR3 sequences, 12% to 15% of which are singletons. The sequenced sample was PBMCs from blood, obtained around two weeks before vaccination. The receptor set was obtained from a man in his forties or fifties who received an inactivated influenza vaccine. The CDR3 runs from the conserved cysteine through the conserved F or W. The D gene is left open where the match is weak. Expanded clones get a size class; other rows say once, few or many, or leave the size out.

>15|few|TRBJ2-1|-|TRBV11-2
TGTGCCAGCAGCTTTGTCGGCGGAGACTACAATGAGCAGTTCTTC
CASSFVGGDYNEQFF
>13|many|TRBJ1-1|-|TRBV6-5
TGTGCCAGCAGTTATTATGAGAGGTCTGAAGCTTTCTTT
CASSYYERSEAFF
>17|-|TRBJ2-2|-|TRBV15
TGTGCCACCAGCAGAGATTCGTCACCTTCGAACACCGGGGAGCTGTTTTTT
CATSRDSSPSNTGELFF
>18|-|TRBJ2-2|-|TRBV2
TGTGCCATCTGGGGGGGCAGGCGAATAATCGCGAACACCGGGGAGCTGTTTTTT
CAIWGGRRIIANTGELFF
>15|few|TRBJ2-1|TRBD1|TRBV20-1
TGCAGTGCTAGAGTAGGGGGACAGTATAACAATGAGCAGTTCTTC
CSARVGGQYNNEQFF
>14|many|TRBJ2-7|-|TRBV29-1
TGCAGCGTTGTTGATGGACAGCAGCCCTACGAGCAGTACTTC
CSVVDGQQPYEQYF
>15|-|TRBJ2-1|TRBD2|TRBV20-1
TGCAGTGTCCAGACTAGCCAAAGCTCCTACAATGAGCAGTTCTTC
CSVQTSQSSYNEQFF
>18|-|TRBJ2-1|TRBD1|TRBV24-1
TGTGCCACCAGTGATCCGACCTCGACAGGGCCGATTTACAATGAGCAGTTCTTC
CATSDPTSTGPIYNEQFF
>12|-|TRBJ1-1|-|TRBV20-1
TGCAGTGCTAAGACAGGTCACACTGAAGCTTTCTTT
CSAKTGHTEAFF
>15|many|TRBJ1-6|-|TRBV5-1
TGTGCCAGCAGCTTAGGGCCAGGGTATAATTCACCCCTCCACTTT
CASSLGPGYNSPLHF
>13|many|TRBJ2-5|-|TRBV5-1
TGCGCCAGCTCTCGAGACTTCCAAGAGACCCAGTACTTC
CASSRDFQETQYF
>13|few|TRBJ1-1|-|TRBV6-5
TGTGCCAGCAGTTATGCGGGGGGAACTGAAGCTTTCTTT
CASSYAGGTEAFF
>17|-|TRBJ1-2|-|TRBV6-2/TRBV6-3
TGTGCCAGCAGTACATCGGCCCATTGGGGGGCTAGCTATGGCTACACCTTC
CASSTSAHWGASYGYTF
>10|-|TRBJ2-3|-|TRBV20-1
TGCAGTGCCTCGTGGTATACGCAGTATTTT
CSASWYTQYF
>15|-|TRBJ1-1|TRBD1|TRBV7-2
TGTGCCAGCAGACATCACGACAGGGGTTTCACTGAAGCTTTCTTT
CASRHHDRGFTEAFF
>10|-|TRBJ2-5|-|TRBV29-1
TGCAGCGTAGTTACTGGGACCCAGTACTTC
CSVVTGTQYF
>17|-|TRBJ2-5|TRBD2|TRBV7-9
TGTGCCAGCAGCTTAGAGAGGGGACTAGCGGGAGGCGAGACCCAGTACTTC
CASSLERGLAGGETQYF
>14|few|TRBJ2-3|TRBD1|TRBV29-1
TGCAGCGTTTCCGACAGGGTTTTGGCAGATACGCAGTATTTT
CSVSDRVLADTQYF
>15|-|TRBJ2-3|TRBD2|TRBV6-2/TRBV6-3
TGTGCCAGCAGAAAAAGCGGGGGAAGCACAGATACGCAGTATTTT
CASRKSGGSTDTQYF
>14|few|TRBJ2-1|TRBD2|TRBV2
TGTGCCATCAGGGCGGGGGGCCTTTACAATGAGCAGTTCTTC
CAIRAGGLYNEQFF
>17|few|TRBJ1-1|TRBD1|TRBV7-2
TGTGCCAGCAGCTTAGTTTTTCCGAGACAGGGGTCTGGTGAAGCTTTCTTT
CASSLVFPRQGSGEAFF
>17|few|TRBJ2-1|TRBD2|TRBV7-6
TGTGCCAGCAGCTTAACCCGGGGGGAGGGGTCCTACAATGAGCAGTTCTTC
CASSLTRGEGSYNEQFF
>13|many|TRBJ2-4|-|TRBV4-3
TGCGCCAGCAGCCAAGTGTCCGGATCCATTCAGTACTTC
CASSQVSGSIQYF
>13|many|TRBJ2-1|TRBD2|TRBV10-3
TGTGCCACCCTAGCGGCCTCCTACAATGAGCAGTTCTTC
CATLAASYNEQFF
>19|-|TRBJ2-1|TRBD2|TRBV7-8
TGTGCCAGCAGCTCAACGCGGACTGTAGCGGGAGTATTCGCCAATGAGCAGTTCTTC
CASSSTRTVAGVFANEQFF
>15|-|TRBJ2-3|-|TRBV10-1
TGCGCCAGCAGTGAGTTATCAGGGGTCATGAATACGCAGTATTTT
CASSELSGVMNTQYF
>16|few|TRBJ1-1|-|TRBV20-1
TGCAGTGCTAGAGATCTCCGATGGGGGCGGAACACTGAAGCTTTCTTT
CSARDLRWGRNTEAFF
>16|few|TRBJ2-6|-|TRBV4-3
TGCGCCAGCAGCCAAGTCGGTCAGGCTGGGGCCAACGTCCTGACTTTC
CASSQVGQAGANVLTF
>12|-|TRBJ2-5|-|TRBV6-1
TGTGCCAGCAGGAGGAGAGGGGAGACCCAGTACTTC
CASRRRGETQYF
>14|-|TRBJ2-5|-|TRBV23-1
TGCGCCAGCAGTCAATCGCCAGCGGAGGAGACCCAGTACTTC
CASSQSPAEETQYF
>13|many|TRBJ2-5|-|TRBV24-1
TGTGCCACCAGTGATTTCAGACGAGAGACCCAGTACTTC
CATSDFRRETQYF
>19|few|TRBJ2-3|TRBD2|TRBV7-3
TGTGCCAGCAGCGCAATAGGGACTAGCGGGATATATGGGACAGATACGCAGTATTTT
CASSAIGTSGIYGTDTQYF
>16|few|TRBJ2-5|-|TRBV28
TGTGCCAGCAGTTTTGCATCGGGCGGGAGAGGGGGAACCCAGTACTTC
CASSFASGGRGGTQYF
>14|many|TRBJ2-7|-|TRBV20-1
TGCAGTGCTAGAGATAAGGAGGGCATCAACGAGCAGTACTTC
CSARDKEGINEQYF
>15|-|TRBJ2-2|-|TRBV5-1
TGCGCCACTTCGGCCAGGGTCGGAAACGCCGGGGAGCTGTTTTTT
CATSARVGNAGELFF
>16|many|TRBJ2-1|TRBD2|TRBV11-1
TGTGCCAGCAGCTTACCGGGACTAGCGGCCTACAATGAGCAGTTCTTC
CASSLPGLAAYNEQFF
>16|-|TRBJ2-7|-|TRBV7-2
TGTGCCAGCAGCTTAGTGGTCGGCGGGAACTCCTACGAGCAGTACTTC
CASSLVVGGNSYEQYF
>13|many|TRBJ2-7|TRBD1|TRBV11-2
TGTGCCTCTGGGAGAGGGGGCGAGTACGAGCAGTACTTC
CASGRGGEYEQYF
>15|-|TRBJ2-7|TRBD1|TRBV4-2
TGTGCCAGCAGCCAAGCGGGACAGGGGCCCTACGAGCAGTACTTC
CASSQAGQGPYEQYF
>13|many|TRBJ2-2|-|TRBV29-1
TGCAGCGTTGGCAGGCCTAACACCGGGGAGCTGTTTTTT
CSVGRPNTGELFF
>12|many|TRBJ1-3|-|TRBV12-3/TRBV12-4
TGTGCCAGCAGTCCGGGTTTGGACACCATATATTTT
CASSPGLDTIYF
>15|many|TRBJ1-1|-|TRBV7-8
TGTGCCAGCAGCTTAGAGGTCCGGGGACCCTCTGAAGCTTTCTTT
CASSLEVRGPSEAFF
>18|many|TRBJ2-5|-|TRBV11-1
TGTGCCAGCAGCTTAGGTGAGGACAGCCGAAGATTCCAAGAGACCCAGTACTTC
CASSLGEDSRRFQETQYF
>17|-|TRBJ2-7|TRBD2|TRBV3-1
TGTGCCAGCAGCCAAGAAGTGATGGCTAGCGGGAGCGACGAGCAGTACTTC
CASSQEVMASGSDEQYF
>17|-|TRBJ1-3|TRBD1|TRBV29-1
TGCAGCGTTCGGGACAGGGAAGCCTTATGCTCTGGAAACACCATATATTTT
CSVRDREALCSGNTIYF
>15|many|TRBJ2-7|TRBD1|TRBV20-1
TGCAGTGCTAGAGATCGAGGGACAGGGGCTTACGAGCAGTACTTC
CSARDRGTGAYEQYF
>17|-|TRBJ2-3|TRBD2|TRBV29-1
TGCAGCGCCATCCCCGGGACTAGCGGGAGCCGCGCAGATACGCAGTATTTT
CSAIPGTSGSRADTQYF
>13|many|TRBJ1-2|-|TRBV24-1
TGTGCCACCAGTGAGAGATCATTCTATGGCTACACCTTC
CATSERSFYGYTF
>13|-|TRBJ1-2|-|TRBV5-6
TGTGCCAGCAGCCTTGGCGTCCCGGAGGGCTACACCTTC
CASSLGVPEGYTF
>18|few|TRBJ2-7|-|TRBV4-3
TGCGCCAGCAGCCAAGATGCGTTCGGAGGGGGATACTCCTACGAGCAGTACTTC
CASSQDAFGGGYSYEQYF
>20|many|TRBJ1-4|-|TRBV12-3/TRBV12-4
TGTGCCAGCAGTTTCGCTCCAGCCCTCTCAGGGGATCCAACTAATGAAAAACTGTTTTTT
CASSFAPALSGDPTNEKLFF
>15|-|TRBJ2-7|-|TRBV20-1
TGCAGTGCTAGCGCAAGATCCCTTAAACCCTACGAGCAGTACTTC
CSASARSLKPYEQYF
>15|-|TRBJ1-5|-|TRBV19
TGTGCCAGTAGTACCGGTTACGCCCCCAATCAGCCCCAGCATTTT
CASSTGYAPNQPQHF
>15|-|TRBJ1-1|-|TRBV7-9
TGTGCCAGCAGCTTACCAACAGGGTATACCACTGAAGCTTTCTTT
CASSLPTGYTTEAFF